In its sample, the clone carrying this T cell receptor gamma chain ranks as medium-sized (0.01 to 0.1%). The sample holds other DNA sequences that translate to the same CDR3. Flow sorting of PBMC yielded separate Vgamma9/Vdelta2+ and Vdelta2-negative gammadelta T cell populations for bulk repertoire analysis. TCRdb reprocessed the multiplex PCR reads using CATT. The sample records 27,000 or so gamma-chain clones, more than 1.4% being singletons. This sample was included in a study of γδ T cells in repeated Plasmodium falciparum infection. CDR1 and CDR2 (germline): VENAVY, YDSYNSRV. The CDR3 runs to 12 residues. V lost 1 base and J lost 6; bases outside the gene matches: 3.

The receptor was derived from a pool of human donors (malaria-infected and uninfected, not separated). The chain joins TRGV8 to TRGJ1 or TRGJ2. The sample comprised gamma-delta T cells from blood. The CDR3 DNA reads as TGTGCCACCTGGGATAGCCCTTATAAGAAACTCTTT. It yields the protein CATWDSPYKKLF.